Listed below are T cell receptor beta chains from one sample, sequenced in a study of T cells in Graves' hyperthyroidism and ophthalmopathy. TCRdb processed the multiplex PCR reads anew with MiXCR; each CDR3 protein has one entry. Of fewer than 250,000 distinct CDR3 sequences detected, roughly 18% appear once; the ten largest clones hold under 65%. Sequences were obtained from blood. Source of these receptors: a man over 45 with Graves' hyperthyroidism. Each CDR3 is given with its conserved first and last residue. Each record gives: J gene, D gene, V gene, clone size, CDR3 DNA, CDR3 protein. The D gene is left open where the match is weak. Clone size, where shown, is once, few, many, or a class for clones that have expanded.

>TRBJ2-5|.|TRBV25-1|.
TGTGCCAGCAGAGGGGCCTCTGTTGAGACCCAGTACTTC
CASRGASVETQYF
>TRBJ2-7|TRBD2|TRBV27|.
TGTGCCAGCAGTTTATCGACTAGCCGCTACGAGCAGTACTTC
CASSLSTSRYEQYF
>TRBJ2-7|TRBD2|TRBV20-1|.
TGCAGTGCTACCCTGGGAGGGAGACTCTCCTACGAGCAGTACTTC
CSATLGGRLSYEQYF
>TRBJ2-1|.|TRBV6-2/TRBV6-3|.
TGTGCCAGCAGTTACTTAGGGGTCCGGGGGGCAAACAATGAGCAGTTCTTC
CASSYLGVRGANNEQFF
>TRBJ1-3|.|TRBV6-1|.
TGTGCCAGCAGTGAATTGGCAATGGGAAACACCATATATTTT
CASSELAMGNTIYF
>TRBJ1-2|TRBD1|TRBV28|few
TGTGCCAGCAGTTTGCCCGGACAGGGCTATGGCTACACCTTC
CASSLPGQGYGYTF
>TRBJ2-6|.|TRBV6-2/TRBV6-3|.
TGTGCCAGCGGGATGATCTCTGGGGCCAACGTCCTGACTTTC
CASGMISGANVLTF
>TRBJ1-5|.|TRBV12-3/TRBV12-4|once
TGTGCCAGCAGGGGCTCCGGCAATCAGCACCAGCATTTT
CASRGSGNQHQHF
>TRBJ1-1|.|TRBV29-1|.
TGCAGCGCAAAGCTCGGGGCTGAGAACACTGAAGCTTTCTTT
CSAKLGAENTEAFF
>TRBJ2-1|.|TRBV6-8|.
TGTGCCAGCAGTCCGGGACAGGGAGATAGCGGGAGCTCCTACAATGAGCAGTTCTTC
CASSPGQGDSGSSYNEQFF
>TRBJ1-5|.|TRBV7-7|many
TGTGCTAGTATGACCACAGGGAATCAGCCCCAGCATTTT
CASMTTGNQPQHF
>TRBJ2-5|TRBD1|TRBV7-2|many
TGTGCCAGCAGCCAGGACAGGGAGACCCAGTACTTC
CASSQDRETQYF
>TRBJ1-5|TRBD1|TRBV20-1|.
TGCAGTGCGAAGCGACAGGGGGCGAATCAGCCCCAGCATTTT
CSAKRQGANQPQHF
>TRBJ2-5|.|TRBV7-3|many
TGTGCCAGCAGCACTTACACTGAAGAGACCCAGTACTTC
CASSTYTEETQYF
>TRBJ2-1|TRBD2|TRBV24-1|many
TGTGCCACCAGTGATCCCCCCGGGACTAGCGGGAGGGGTGAGCAGTTCTTC
CATSDPPGTSGRGEQFF
>TRBJ2-7|.|TRBV7-9|many
TGTGCCAGCAGCCGAGCGGGTCACCACTCCTACGAGCAGTACTTC
CASSRAGHHSYEQYF
>TRBJ2-2|TRBD2|TRBV30|few
TGTGCCTGGAGCTGGGGACTAGCGGGAAGTAGCTGGGAGCTGTTTTTT
CAWSWGLAGSSWELFF
>TRBJ2-5|TRBD1|TRBV15|.
TGTGCCACCAGCAGCCGACAGGGTCAAGAGACCCAGTACTTC
CATSSRQGQETQYF
>TRBJ2-3|TRBD2|TRBV4-2|.
TGTGCCAGCAGCCAAGATCCGACTAGCGGGAGTGGCGCAGATACGCAGTATTTT
CASSQDPTSGSGADTQYF
>TRBJ2-7|TRBD2|TRBV11-3|many
TGTGCCAGCAGCTCCCGGTCGGGGGGGGCGACCGGTTACGAGCAGTACTTC
CASSSRSGGATGYEQYF
>TRBJ2-5|.|TRBV6-2/TRBV6-3|.
TGTGCCAGCAGCCAGACGGGAAGACAGTACCAAGAGACCCAGTACTTC
CASSQTGRQYQETQYF
>TRBJ1-2|.|TRBV5-1|many
TGCGCCAGCAGCTTGTACGGGTCGAACTATGGCTACACCTTC
CASSLYGSNYGYTF
>TRBJ2-7|.|TRBV6-1|.
TGTGCCAGCAGTGAAAGTCCGAGGGGCAGGACTTCCTACGAGCAGTACTTC
CASSESPRGRTSYEQYF
>TRBJ2-7|TRBD2|TRBV20-1|.
TGCAGTGCTAGAGATCCTAGAGGCGGGAGGGATTACGAGCAGTACTTC
CSARDPRGGRDYEQYF
>TRBJ2-6|TRBD1|TRBV7-3|few
TGTGCCAGCAGCCAAGACAGGGCGTCTGGGGCCAACGTCCTGACTTTC
CASSQDRASGANVLTF
>TRBJ1-1|.|TRBV28|many
TGTGCCAGCAGTTACCCGGGTTTCGAAGCTTTCTTT
CASSYPGFEAFF
>TRBJ2-2|TRBD2|TRBV20-1|many
TGCAGTGCTAGCCGCCTAGCGGGAATAACCGGGGAGCTGTTTTTT
CSASRLAGITGELFF
>TRBJ1-1|.|TRBV20-1|few
TGCAGTGCTAGAGTTGGACAGATAGACACTGAAGCTTTCTTT
CSARVGQIDTEAFF
>TRBJ2-3|TRBD2|TRBV20-1|many
TGCAGTGCTAGAGCGCCCGGGGGGATACACACAGATACGCAGTATTTT
CSARAPGGIHTDTQYF
>TRBJ1-1|TRBD1|TRBV7-9|.
TGTGCCAGCAGCTGGGGACAGGGTGTCACTGAAGCTTTCTTT
CASSWGQGVTEAFF
>TRBJ1-3|.|TRBV30|few
TGTGCCTGGACCGGAGGAAACACCATATATTTT
CAWTGGNTIYF
>TRBJ2-5|TRBD1|TRBV5-4|.
TGTGCCAGCCAAAGACAGGGGCAAGAGACCCAGTACTTC
CASQRQGQETQYF
>TRBJ2-7|.|TRBV28|many
TGTGCCAGCAGACTCAGCAGAGAAGGTGGCGAGCAGTACTTC
CASRLSREGGEQYF
>TRBJ1-6|.|TRBV5-6|many
TGTGCCAGCAGCCCCGGGTTTCGGGAGAATTCACCCCTCCACTTT
CASSPGFRENSPLHF
>TRBJ2-1|.|TRBV3-1|many
TGTGCCAGCAGCCAGGGACCCACGGGTGAGCAGTTCTTC
CASSQGPTGEQFF
>TRBJ1-1|.|TRBV7-9|few
TGTGCCAGCAGTCGTCGGGAACGGAACACTGAAGCTTTCTTT
CASSRRERNTEAFF
>TRBJ2-3|TRBD2|TRBV25-1|.
TGTGCCAGCAGTGCCGGACTAGCGGGGCGGACAGATACGCAGTATTTT
CASSAGLAGRTDTQYF